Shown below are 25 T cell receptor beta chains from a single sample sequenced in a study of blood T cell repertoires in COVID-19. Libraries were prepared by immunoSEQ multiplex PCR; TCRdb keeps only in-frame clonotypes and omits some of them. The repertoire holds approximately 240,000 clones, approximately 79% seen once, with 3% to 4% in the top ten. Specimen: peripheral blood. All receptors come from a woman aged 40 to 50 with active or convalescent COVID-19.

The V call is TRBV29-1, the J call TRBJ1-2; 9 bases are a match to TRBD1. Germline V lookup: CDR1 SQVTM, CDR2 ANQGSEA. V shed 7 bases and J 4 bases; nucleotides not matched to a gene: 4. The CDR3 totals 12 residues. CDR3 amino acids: CSAPGQGYGYTF. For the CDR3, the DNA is TGCAGCGCCCCGGGACAGGGCTATGGCTACACCTTC. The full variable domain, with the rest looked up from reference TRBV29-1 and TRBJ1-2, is SAVISQKPSRDICQRGTSLTIQCQVDSQVTMMFWYRQQPGQSLTLIATANQGSEATYESGFVIDKFPISRPNLTFSTLTVSNMSPEDSSIYLCSAPGQGYGYTFGSGTRLTVV.

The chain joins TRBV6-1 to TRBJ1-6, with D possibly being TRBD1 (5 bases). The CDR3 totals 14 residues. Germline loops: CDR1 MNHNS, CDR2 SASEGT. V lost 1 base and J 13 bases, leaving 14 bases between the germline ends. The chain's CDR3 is CASSEGRQIGPLHF. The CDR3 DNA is TGTGCCAGCAGTGAAGGGAGACAGATTGGGCCCCTCCACTTT.

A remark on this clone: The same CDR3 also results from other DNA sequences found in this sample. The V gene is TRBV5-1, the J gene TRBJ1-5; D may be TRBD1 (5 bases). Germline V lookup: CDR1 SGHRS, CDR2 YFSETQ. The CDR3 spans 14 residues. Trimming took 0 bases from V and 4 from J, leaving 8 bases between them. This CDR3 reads CASSLAGGNQPQHF. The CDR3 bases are TGCGCCAGCAGCTTGGCCGGGGGAAATCAGCCCCAGCATTTT.

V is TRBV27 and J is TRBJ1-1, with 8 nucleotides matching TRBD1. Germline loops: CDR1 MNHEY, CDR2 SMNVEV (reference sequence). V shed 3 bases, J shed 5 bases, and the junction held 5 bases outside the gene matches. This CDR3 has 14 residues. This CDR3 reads CASSLNRGGTEAFF. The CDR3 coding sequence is TGTGCCAGCAGTTTGAACAGGGGGGGAACTGAAGCTTTCTTT.

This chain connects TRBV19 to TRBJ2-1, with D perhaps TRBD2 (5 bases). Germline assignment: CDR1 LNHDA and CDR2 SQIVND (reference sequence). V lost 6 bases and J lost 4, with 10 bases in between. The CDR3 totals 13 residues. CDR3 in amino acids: CASRSGPYNEQFF. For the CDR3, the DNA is TGTGCCAGTAGGAGCGGACCATACAATGAGCAGTTCTTC.

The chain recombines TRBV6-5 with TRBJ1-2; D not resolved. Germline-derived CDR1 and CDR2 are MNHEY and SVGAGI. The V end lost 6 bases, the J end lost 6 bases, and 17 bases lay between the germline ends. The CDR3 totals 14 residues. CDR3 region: CASSLPRLRDGYTF. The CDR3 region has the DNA TGTGCCAGCAGCCTCCCCCGACTGAGAGATGGCTACACCTTC.

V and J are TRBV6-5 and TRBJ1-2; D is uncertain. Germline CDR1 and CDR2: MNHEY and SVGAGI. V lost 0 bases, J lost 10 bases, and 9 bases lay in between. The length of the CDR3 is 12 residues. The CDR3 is CASSYSNTVYTF. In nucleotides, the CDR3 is TGTGCCAGCAGTTACTCGAATACAGTCTACACCTTC.

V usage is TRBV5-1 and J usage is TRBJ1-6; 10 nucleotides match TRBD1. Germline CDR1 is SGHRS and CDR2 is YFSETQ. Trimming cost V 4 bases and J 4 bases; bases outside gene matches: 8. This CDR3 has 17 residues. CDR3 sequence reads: CASSGRTGGEYNSPLHF. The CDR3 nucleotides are TGCGCCAGCAGCGGGCGGACAGGGGGAGAGTATAATTCACCCCTCCACTTT.

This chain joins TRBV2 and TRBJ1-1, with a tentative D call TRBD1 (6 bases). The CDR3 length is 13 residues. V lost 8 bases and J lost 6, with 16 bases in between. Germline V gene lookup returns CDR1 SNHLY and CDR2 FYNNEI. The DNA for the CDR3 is TGTGCCAGCCACCAAAACAGGGTGGCTGAAGCTTTCTTT. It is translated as CASHQNRVAEAFF.

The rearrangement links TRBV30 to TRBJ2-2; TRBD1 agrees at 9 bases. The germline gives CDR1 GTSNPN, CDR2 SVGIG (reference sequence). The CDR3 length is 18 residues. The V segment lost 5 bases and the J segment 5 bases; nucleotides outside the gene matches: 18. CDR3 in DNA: TGTGCCTGGTACAGGGGGCCCTTGGGTTATAACCGAACCGGGGAGCTGTTTTTT. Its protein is CAWYRGPLGYNRTGELFF.

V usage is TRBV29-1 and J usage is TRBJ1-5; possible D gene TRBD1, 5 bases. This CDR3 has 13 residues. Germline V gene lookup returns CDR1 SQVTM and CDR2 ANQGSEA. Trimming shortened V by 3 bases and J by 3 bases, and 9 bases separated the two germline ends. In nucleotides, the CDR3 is TGCAGCGTTGAGCAGGGTCCCAATCAGCCCCAGCATTTT. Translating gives CSVEQGPNQPQHF.

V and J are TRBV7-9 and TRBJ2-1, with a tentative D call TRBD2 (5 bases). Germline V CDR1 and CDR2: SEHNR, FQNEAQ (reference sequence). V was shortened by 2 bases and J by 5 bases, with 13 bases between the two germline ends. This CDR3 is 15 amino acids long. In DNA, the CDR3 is TGTGCCAGCAGCTTATGGCCTAGCCGACACAATGAGCAGTTCTTC. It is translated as CASSLWPSRHNEQFF.

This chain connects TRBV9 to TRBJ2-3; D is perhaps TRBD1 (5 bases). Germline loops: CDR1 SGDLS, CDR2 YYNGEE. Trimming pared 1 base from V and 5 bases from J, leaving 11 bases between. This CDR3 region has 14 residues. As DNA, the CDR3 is TGTGCCAGCAGCGTATTTCCGGACATAGATACGCAGTATTTT. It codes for CASSVFPDIDTQYF.

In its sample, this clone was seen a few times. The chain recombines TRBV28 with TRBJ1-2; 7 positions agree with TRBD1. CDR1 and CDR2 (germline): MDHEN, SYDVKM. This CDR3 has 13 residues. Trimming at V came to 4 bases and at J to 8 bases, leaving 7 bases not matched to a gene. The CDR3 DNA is TGTGCCAGCAGTTCTCTATCAGGGGGAGGCTACACCTTC. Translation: CASSSLSGGGYTF.

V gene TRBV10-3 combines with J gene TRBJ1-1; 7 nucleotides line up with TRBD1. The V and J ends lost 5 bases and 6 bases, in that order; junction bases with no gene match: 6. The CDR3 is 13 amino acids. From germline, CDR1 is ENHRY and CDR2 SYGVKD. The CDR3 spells CAISSTGIAEAFF. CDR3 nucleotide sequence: TGTGCCATCAGTTCGACAGGGATCGCTGAAGCTTTCTTT.

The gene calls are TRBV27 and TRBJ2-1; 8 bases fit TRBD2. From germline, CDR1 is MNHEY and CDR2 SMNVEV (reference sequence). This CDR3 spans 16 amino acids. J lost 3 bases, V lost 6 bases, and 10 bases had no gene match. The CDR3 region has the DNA TGTGCCAGCAGAACCCTCGGAGCGGGGGACTACAATGAGCAGTTCTTC. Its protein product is CASRTLGAGDYNEQFF.

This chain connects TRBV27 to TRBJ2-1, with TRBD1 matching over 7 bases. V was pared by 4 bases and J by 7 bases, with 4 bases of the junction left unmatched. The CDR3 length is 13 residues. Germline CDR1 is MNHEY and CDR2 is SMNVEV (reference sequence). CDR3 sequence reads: CASSWGTENEQFF. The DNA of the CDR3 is TGTGCCAGCAGTTGGGGGACAGAGAATGAGCAGTTCTTC.

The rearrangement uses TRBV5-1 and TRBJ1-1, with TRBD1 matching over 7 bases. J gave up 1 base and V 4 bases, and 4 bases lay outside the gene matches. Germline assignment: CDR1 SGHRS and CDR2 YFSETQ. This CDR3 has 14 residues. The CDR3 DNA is TGCGCCAGCAGCCCCTGGACAGGGAACACTGAAGCTTTCTTT. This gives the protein CASSPWTGNTEAFF.

The DNA for the CDR3 is TGTGCCAGCGGACAGACTATGAACACTGAAGCTTTCTTT. It yields the protein CASGQTMNTEAFF. The chain recombines TRBV3-1 (or the pseudogene TRBV3-2) with TRBJ1-1, with D tentatively TRBD1 (6 bases). V dropped 8 bases and J dropped 0 bases, with 10 bases sitting between them. The CDR3 has 13 residues. Per the germline V gene, CDR1 is LGHDT and CDR2 is YNNKEL (reference sequence).

The CDR3 DNA reads TGTGCCTGGACTTATGACAAGAGCACTGAAGCTTTCTTT. Its translation: CAWTYDKSTEAFF. The genes are TRBV30 and TRBJ1-1, with D unclear. Trimming stripped 4 bases from V and 4 bases from J, with 13 bases between. This CDR3 is built from 13 residues. Germline CDR1 and CDR2: GTSNPN and SVGIG (reference sequence).

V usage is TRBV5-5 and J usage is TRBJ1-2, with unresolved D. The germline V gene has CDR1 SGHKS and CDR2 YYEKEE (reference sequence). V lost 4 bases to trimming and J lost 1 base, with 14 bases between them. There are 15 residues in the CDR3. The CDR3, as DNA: TGTGCCAGCAGCCTAGTTTCCGGCGGTAACTATGGCTACACCTTC. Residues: CASSLVSGGNYGYTF.

CDR3 nucleotides: TGTGCCAGTAAACCCCTTCACACCAGGGCGGTGAACACTGAAGCTTTCTTT. As protein: CASKPLHTRAVNTEAFF. This chain uses TRBV19 with TRBJ1-1; weak D call: TRBD1 (5 bases). Trimming shortened V by 7 bases and J by 0 bases, and 21 bases separated the two germline ends. Germline assignment: CDR1 LNHDA and CDR2 SQIVND (reference sequence). The CDR3 extends over 17 amino acids.

CDR3 residues: CASSSERQANSPLHF. The CDR3 DNA sequence: TGCGCCAGCAGCTCCGAGCGACAGGCTAATTCACCCCTCCACTTT. The chain joins TRBV5-1 to TRBJ1-6, with D possibly matching TRBD1 (6 bases). With 3 bases removed from V and 6 bases from J, the gap between germline ends came to 13 bases. The germline V gene encodes CDR1 SGHRS and CDR2 YFSETQ. CDR3 length: 15 amino acids.

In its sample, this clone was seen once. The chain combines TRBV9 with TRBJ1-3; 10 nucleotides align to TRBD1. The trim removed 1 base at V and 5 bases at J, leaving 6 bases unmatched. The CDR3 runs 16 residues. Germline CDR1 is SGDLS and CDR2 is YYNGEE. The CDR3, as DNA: TGTGCCAGCAGCGTACAACCGGGACAGGGGAGAAACACCATATATTTT. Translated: CASSVQPGQGRNTIYF.

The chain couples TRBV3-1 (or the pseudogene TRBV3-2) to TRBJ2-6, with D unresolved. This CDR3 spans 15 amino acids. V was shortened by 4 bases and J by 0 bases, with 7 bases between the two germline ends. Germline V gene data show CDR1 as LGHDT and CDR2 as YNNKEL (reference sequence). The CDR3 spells CASSPLGSGANVLTF. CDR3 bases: TGTGCCAGCAGCCCCCTAGGCTCTGGGGCCAACGTCCTGACTTTC.